Below are 31 T cell receptor beta chains sequenced from a single sample in a study of CD8 T cells in Susac syndrome. With random hexamers, 0.5 to 1 ug RNA was reverse transcribed. TCRdb independently ran MiXCR on the immunoSEQ multiplex PCR reads; one entry per CDR3 protein. The profile shows approximately 70,000 distinct CDR3 sequences, nearly 96% of them singletons. Sequencing was carried out using CD4+ T cells from PBMCs. Receptors were obtained from a human donor with multiple sclerosis.

The V and J genes are TRBV7-3 and TRBJ2-7; the D gene is possibly TRBD2 (6 bases). Trimming stripped 2 bases from V and 3 bases from J, with 8 bases between. The germline gives CDR1 SGHTA, CDR2 FQGTGA. The CDR3 extends over 13 amino acids. This chain's CDR3 is CASSLSGGYEQYF. In DNA, the CDR3 is TGTGCCAGCAGCTTATCCGGGGGCTACGAGCAGTACTTC.

The V gene is TRBV12-3 or TRBV12-4, the J gene TRBJ2-3, with a possible D match to TRBD2 (6 bases). The CDR3 extends over 14 amino acids. Trimming stripped 7 bases from V and 1 base from J, with 12 bases between. The CDR3 spells CASNRDWRTDTQYF. The CDR3 nucleotides are TGTGCCAGCAATCGGGACTGGCGCACAGATACGCAGTATTTT.

This clonotype has just one count. The chain couples TRBV3-1 to TRBJ2-7, with D uncertain. V was clipped by 0 bases and J by 7 bases, with 10 bases between them. Germline values: CDR1 LGHDT, CDR2 YNNKEL (reference sequence). The CDR3 spans 13 residues. The CDR3 bases are TGTGCCAGCAGCCAAGATCCGGGTTGGGAGCAGTACTTC. Amino acids: CASSQDPGWEQYF.

J is TRBJ2-6 and V is TRBV7-2; TRBD1 matches at 8 bases. The V and J ends lost 5 bases and 0 bases, in that order; junction bases with no gene match: 6. The CDR3 runs 17 residues. Germline V gene data show CDR1 as SGHTA and CDR2 as FQGNSA. The CDR3, as DNA: TGTGCCAGCAGCCCGACAGGGGTGGGCTCTGGGGCCAACGTCCTGACTTTC. Protein sequence: CASSPTGVGSGANVLTF.

The chain combines TRBV7-2 with TRBJ2-1, with a tentative D call TRBD1 (5 bases). The CDR3 runs 14 residues. Germline CDR1 SGHTA, CDR2 FQGNSA. The V end was cut by 1 base, the J end by 9 bases, with 13 bases between. The CDR3 sequence is CASSLEGRDTEQFF. For the CDR3, the DNA is TGTGCCAGCAGCTTAGAAGGCAGGGATACTGAGCAGTTCTTC.

This clonotype was detected once. The chain recombines TRBV30 with TRBJ2-1, with TRBD2 matching 7 bases. Germline-derived CDR1 and CDR2 are GTSNPN and SVGIG (reference sequence). There are 15 residues in the CDR3. The V gene end was trimmed by 4 bases and the J gene end by 1 base; junction bases not matched to a gene: 7. The CDR3 sequence is CAWTLLRGSYNEQFF. Written as DNA, the CDR3 is TGTGCCTGGACCCTCCTGCGGGGGTCCTACAATGAGCAGTTCTTC.

The sample holds one count of this clonotype. The chain employs TRBV4-1 and TRBJ1-5, with a possible D match to TRBD1 (6 bases). Germline V gene data show CDR1 as MGHRA and CDR2 as YSYEKL. The CDR3 sequence is 16 residues long. V gave up 0 bases and J gave up 1 base, with 10 bases separating them. The CDR3 coding sequence is TGCGCCAGCAGCCAAGAAGGGGGTGGGAGCAATCAGCCCCAGCATTTT. Residues: CASSQEGGGSNQPQHF.

The genes are TRBV5-6 and TRBJ2-1, with TRBD2 matching over 12 bases. After removal of 3 bases from V and 7 bases from J, the junction contained 11 bases not matched to a gene. This CDR3 comprises 17 residues. Germline V lookup: CDR1 SGHDT, CDR2 YYEEEE. CDR3 sequence reads: CASSSVLTSGGLNEQFF. Written as DNA, the CDR3 is TGTGCCAGCAGCTCCGTACTGACTAGCGGGGGCCTGAATGAGCAGTTCTTC. Full variable domain (missing parts from reference TRBV5-6 and TRBJ2-1): DAGVTQSPTHLIKTRGQQVTLRCSPKSGHDTVSWYQQALGQGPQFIFQYYEEEERQRGNFPDRFSGHQFPNYSSELNVNALLLGDSALYLCASSSVLTSGGLNEQFFGPGTRLTVL.

CDR3 sequence: CSARITEYEQYF. The CDR3 DNA follows: TGCAGTGCTAGGATTACAGAGTACGAGCAGTACTTC. This rearrangement joins TRBV20-1 to TRBJ2-7; the D is unclear. Germline CDR1 and CDR2: DFQATT and SNEGSKA (reference sequence). The CDR3 is 12 residues long. Deletions cut 3 bases from V and 4 bases from J, with 10 bases between.

V is TRBV29-1 and J is TRBJ2-7; 8 bases fit TRBD1. Germline assignment: CDR1 SQVTM and CDR2 ANQGSEA. Germline trimming cut 4 bases from V and 0 bases from J; bases unmatched to any gene: 8. The CDR3 loop spans 15 amino acids. Here the CDR3 reads CSVGYGQGSSYEQYF. In nucleotides, the CDR3 is TGCAGCGTTGGATATGGACAGGGAAGCTCCTACGAGCAGTACTTC.

CDR3 DNA sequence: TGTGCCAGCAGCCCCATAACCGGGACAGGGAACACTGAAGCTTTCTTT. It yields the protein CASSPITGTGNTEAFF. V and J are TRBV3-1 and TRBJ1-1, with 8 bases fitting TRBD1. The junction had 8 bases not matched to a gene; V was cut back by 4 bases and J by 1 base. Germline CDR1 and CDR2: LGHDT and YNNKEL (reference sequence). CDR3 length: 16 amino acids.

A single count supports this clonotype. The chain recombines TRBV29-1 with TRBJ2-5; 7 bases fit TRBD1. The CDR3 sequence is 13 residues long. The germline CDR1 and CDR2 sequences are SQVTM and ANQGSEA. Trimming removed 7 bases from V and 4 bases from J; junction bases left unmatched: 9. The CDR3 loop is CSAGQVLRETQYF. CDR3 nucleotides: TGCAGCGCCGGACAGGTGTTAAGAGAGACCCAGTACTTC.

The chain has TRBV4-1 and TRBJ2-5; 9 bases line up with TRBD2. CDR3 length: 15 residues. With V trimmed by 4 bases and J by 1 base, 4 bases remained unmatched. Germline loops: CDR1 MGHRA, CDR2 YSYEKL. CDR3: CASSPGRGGQETQYF. DNA of the CDR3: TGCGCCAGCAGCCCAGGGCGGGGGGGCCAAGAGACCCAGTACTTC.

In DNA form, the CDR3 reads TGTGCCACCAGTTCCGGTCTGTGGTTATACAATGAGCAGTTCTTC. Its protein is CATSSGLWLYNEQFF. V is TRBV24-1 and J is TRBJ2-1; D call uncertain. CDR1 KGHDR and CDR2 SFDVKD come from the germline V gene. The CDR3 is 15 residues long. Trimming cost V 6 bases and J 4 bases, with 15 bases left between them.

This clonotype turned up a few times. This chain uses TRBV7-9 with TRBJ1-2; no clear D. The CDR3 runs 12 residues. V lost 3 bases, J lost 5 bases, and 7 bases lay in between. Germline V CDR1 and CDR2: SEHNR, FQNEAQ (reference sequence). The CDR3 DNA sequence: TGTGCCAGCAGCTTGGGTGAATATGGCTACACCTTC. Its translation is CASSLGEYGYTF.

The chain joins TRBV5-1 to TRBJ2-7, with a possible D match to TRBD2 (5 bases). V was pared by 7 bases and J by 7 bases, with 18 bases between. The CDR3 is made up of 13 amino acids. CDR1 is SGHRS and CDR2 is YFSETQ in the germline V gene. For the CDR3, the DNA is TGCGCCAGCGGACTCACCTTCCCGGGGGAGCAGTACTTC. This encodes CASGLTFPGEQYF.

The chain is built from TRBV2 and TRBJ2-2, with a possible D match to TRBD2 (5 bases). CDR1 and CDR2 from the germline V gene are SNHLY and FYNNEI. V dropped 1 base and J dropped 2 bases, with 11 bases sitting between them. There are 16 residues in the CDR3. CDR3 sequence (DNA): TGTGCCAGCAGTGAAGGAAGACGGACTAACACCGGGGAGCTGTTTTTT. It encodes CASSEGRRTNTGELFF.

The genes are TRBV6-6 and TRBJ2-7, with 10 bases that match TRBD1. CDR3 length: 15 residues. Germline V gene lookup returns CDR1 MNHNY and CDR2 SVGAGI (reference sequence). Trimming took 3 bases from V and 3 from J; bases not matched to a gene: 5. The CDR3 bases are TGTGCCAGCAGTTATGCCGGGACAGGGGTCTACGAGCAGTACTTC. Translated: CASSYAGTGVYEQYF.

J is TRBJ2-7 and V is TRBV19; a possible D gene is TRBD2 (5 bases). V dropped 8 bases and J dropped 6 bases, with 17 bases sitting between them. Germline CDR1 LNHDA, CDR2 SQIVND (reference sequence). The CDR3 runs to 13 residues. The CDR3 coding sequence is TGTGCCAGTCGTAGGACTTGGATGGGCGAGCAGTACTTC. Translating gives CASRRTWMGEQYF.

The V gene is TRBV2, the J gene TRBJ2-7, with D perhaps TRBD1 (6 bases). Germline CDR1 is SNHLY and CDR2 is FYNNEI. Deletions cut 7 bases from V and 3 bases from J, with 28 bases between. CDR3 length: 18 residues. CDR3 coding DNA: TGTGCCAGCACCCCTCATGCGGCCCAGGGGCCTCTGGACTACGAGCAGTACTTC. Its protein product is CASTPHAAQGPLDYEQYF. The variable domain in full, completed from reference TRBV2 and TRBJ2-7, reads EPEVTQTPSHQVTQMGQEVILRCVPISNHLYFYWYRQILGQKVEFLVSFYNNEISEKSEIFDDQFSVERPDGSNFTLKIRSTKLEDSAMYFCASTPHAAQGPLDYEQYFGPGTRLTVT.

The V call is TRBV3-1, the J call TRBJ2-7; 7 nucleotides agree with TRBD1. The CDR3 loop spans 14 amino acids. V shed 3 bases and J 3 bases; nucleotides not matched to a gene: 5. The germline V gene encodes CDR1 LGHDT and CDR2 YNNKEL (reference sequence). The CDR3, as DNA: TGTGCCAGCAGCCAGACCCGGGACAGCTACGAGCAGTACTTC. Translation: CASSQTRDSYEQYF.

The chain combines TRBV29-1 with TRBJ1-1; no firm D call. Trimming removed 4 bases from V and 5 bases from J, with 14 bases in between. The CDR3 has 13 residues. CDR1 SQVTM and CDR2 ANQGSEA come from the germline V gene. DNA for the CDR3: TGCAGCGTTGTTGGGGATCCTAGTACTGAAGCTTTCTTT. It codes for CSVVGDPSTEAFF.

In its sample, this clonotype was seen once. CDR3 sequence: CSASWEGGSYEQYF. The CDR3 nucleotides are TGCAGTGCTAGTTGGGAGGGTGGCTCCTACGAGCAGTACTTC. The chain couples TRBV20-1 to TRBJ2-7, with 7 positions matching TRBD2. Germline V CDR1 and CDR2: DFQATT, SNEGSKA (reference sequence). The V and J ends lost 3 bases and 0 bases, in that order; junction bases with no gene match: 5. This CDR3 is 14 amino acids long.

As DNA, the CDR3 is TGTGCCAGCAGTTGGACTAGCGGGGGAGCCTACGAGCAGTACTTC. Amino acid sequence: CASSWTSGGAYEQYF. V is TRBV6-1 and J is TRBJ2-7; 13 nucleotides align to TRBD2. From germline, CDR1 is MNHNS and CDR2 SASEGT. This CDR3 region has 15 residues. V lost 5 bases and J lost 2; bases outside the gene matches: 3.

This chain uses TRBV6-1 with TRBJ2-1; 7 nucleotides match TRBD1. V lost 4 bases and J lost 0; bases outside the gene matches: 3. In germline, CDR1 is MNHNS, CDR2 SASEGT. The CDR3 is 15 residues long. The CDR3 here is CASSAGQSSYNEQFF. The CDR3 bases are TGTGCCAGCAGTGCGGGACAGAGCTCCTACAATGAGCAGTTCTTC.

The chain carries TRBV7-2 and TRBJ1-4; no reliable D call. The CDR3 runs to 14 residues. Trimming took 1 base from V and 3 from J, leaving 6 bases between them. Germline CDR1 reads SGHTA; CDR2 reads FQGNSA. CDR3 protein: CASSLGQANEKLFF. In DNA, the CDR3 is TGTGCCAGCAGCTTAGGACAAGCTAATGAAAAACTGTTTTTT.

The chain has TRBV7-2 and TRBJ2-5; D gene uncertain. Trimming removed 4 bases from V and 0 bases from J, with 6 bases in between. Germline CDR1 reads SGHTA; CDR2 reads FQGNSA. This CDR3 comprises 13 residues. The chain's CDR3 is CASSWKYQETQYF. CDR3 DNA sequence: TGTGCCAGCAGCTGGAAGTACCAAGAGACCCAGTACTTC.

This chain links TRBV3-1 with TRBJ1-5; D call uncertain. This CDR3 has 14 residues. With 1 base removed from V and 1 base from J, the gap between germline ends came to 5 bases. Germline CDR1 is LGHDT and CDR2 is YNNKEL (reference sequence). The CDR3 is CASSQGRSNQPQHF. Written as DNA, the CDR3 is TGTGCCAGCAGCCAAGGACGGAGCAATCAGCCCCAGCATTTT.

This sequence joins TRBV4-2 and TRBJ1-1; the D gene is possibly TRBD1 (6 bases). Germline V gene sequence: CDR1 LGHNA, CDR2 YNFKEQ. CDR3 length: 15 amino acids. V was shortened by 0 bases and J by 6 bases, with 14 bases between the two germline ends. The CDR3 bases are TGTGCCAGCAGCCAAGATTTGCAGGGGTGGGCTGAAGCTTTCTTT. It yields the protein CASSQDLQGWAEAFF.

V usage is TRBV12-3 or TRBV12-4 and J usage is TRBJ2-1, with TRBD1 identical over 7 bases. This CDR3 region has 16 residues. J lost 4 bases, V lost 5 bases, and 11 bases had no gene match. In nucleotides, the CDR3 is TGTGCCAGCAGTGATGACTTGGGACAGCGATACAATGAGCAGTTCTTC. Its translation: CASSDDLGQRYNEQFF.

This chain links TRBV20-1 with TRBJ1-2; no definite D call. With 0 bases removed from V and 2 bases from J, the gap between germline ends came to 7 bases. CDR3 length: 13 amino acids. Per germline, CDR1 DFQATT and CDR2 SNEGSKA (reference sequence). The CDR3 DNA follows: TGCAGTGCTAGAGACGGGCGGAACTATGGCTACACCTTC. Translation gives CSARDGRNYGYTF.